This paragraph covers one TCR beta chain sequence. This record belongs to a study of blood T cell repertoires in COVID-19. The germline CDR1 and CDR2 sequences are SGHTA and FQGNSA. This CDR3 contains 15 residues. Trimming removed 6 bases from V and 0 bases from J; junction bases left unmatched: 6. Sequencing was performed with immunoSEQ multiplex PCR; in TCRdb, only in-frame clones are kept and a portion is missing. This sample has 150,000 to 200,000 clones, with around nine tenths found just once. The rearrangement joins TRBV7-2 to TRBJ1-1; 8 positions agree with TRBD1. The receptor was isolated from a man between 65 and 79 years old with acute or convalescent COVID-19. Sequenced: peripheral blood. CDR3 protein: CASRPGGTMNTEAFF. Written as DNA, the CDR3 is TGTGCCAGCAGACCAGGGGGCACCATGAACACTGAAGCTTTCTTT.